This T cell receptor (beta chain) was documented in a study of cytomegalovirus exposure and HLA in healthy donors. For the study at large: The approximately 600 first-cohort repertoires shared a platform with the 130 or so validation repertoires, as reported in a later analysis.

The CDR3 spans 14 residues. After removal of 4 bases from V and 8 bases from J, the junction contained 6 bases not matched to a gene. Germline loops: CDR1 MNHNS, CDR2 SASEGT. The method was immunoSEQ multiplex PCR; TCRdb's version includes in-frame clones alone and lacks a portion of them. The table records about 400,000 clones, approximately 90% of them present only once. The clonotype originates from a woman under 30 in good health and CMV-seronegative. The V and J genes are TRBV6-1 and TRBJ2-1; 9 nucleotides align to TRBD2. The sequenced sample consisted of PBMCs. DNA of the CDR3: TGTGCCAGCAGTGGGCGGGGGGGCAGCGATGAGCAGTTCTTC. Translated, it gives CASSGRGGSDEQFF.